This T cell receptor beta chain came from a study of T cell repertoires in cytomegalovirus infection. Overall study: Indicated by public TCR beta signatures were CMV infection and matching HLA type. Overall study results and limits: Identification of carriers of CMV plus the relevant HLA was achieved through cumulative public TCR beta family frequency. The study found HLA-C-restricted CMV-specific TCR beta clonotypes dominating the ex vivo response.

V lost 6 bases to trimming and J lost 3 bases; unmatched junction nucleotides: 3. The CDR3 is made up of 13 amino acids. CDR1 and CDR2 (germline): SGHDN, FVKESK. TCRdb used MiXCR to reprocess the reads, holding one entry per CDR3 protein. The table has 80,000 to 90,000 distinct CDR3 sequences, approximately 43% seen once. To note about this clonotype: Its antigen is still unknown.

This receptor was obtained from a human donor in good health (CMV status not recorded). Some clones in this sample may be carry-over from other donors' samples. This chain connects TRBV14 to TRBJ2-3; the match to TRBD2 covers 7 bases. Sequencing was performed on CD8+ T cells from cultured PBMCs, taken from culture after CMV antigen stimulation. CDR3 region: CASREGGTDTQYF. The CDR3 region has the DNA TGTGCCAGCAGAGAGGGAGGGACAGATACGCAGTATTTT.